These 10 T cell receptor beta chains share one sample of origin, sequenced in a study of cytomegalovirus exposure and HLA in healthy donors. PCR amplification relied on 60 Vbeta primers (plus 13 Jbeta primers). The repertoire was sequenced with immunoSEQ multiplex PCR; TCRdb's copy has only in-frame clones and lacks some. The profile shows under 200,000 clones, around three quarters of them singletons. The sample taken for sequencing was PBMCs. The origin of the receptors is a woman aged 45-60 years in good health and CMV-seronegative.

The chain combines TRBV29-1 with TRBJ2-7; TRBD2 agrees at 15 bases. Unmatched junction bases numbered 2, after V lost 4 bases and J lost 1 base. The CDR3 is 15 residues long. Germline-derived CDR1 and CDR2 are SQVTM and ANQGSEA. This CDR3 reads CSVVGLAGGSYEQYF. The DNA of the CDR3 is TGCAGCGTTGTCGGACTAGCGGGAGGGTCCTACGAGCAGTACTTC.

The V gene is TRBV7-3, the J gene TRBJ2-3, with TRBD2 matching 11 bases. V was pared by 3 bases and J by 1 base, with 9 bases of the junction left unmatched. The CDR3 length is 18 residues. Per germline, CDR1 SGHTA and CDR2 FQGTGA. The CDR3 coding sequence is TGTGCCAGCAGCTTCACTAGCGGGAGTTCTAGGGGCACAGATACGCAGTATTTT. Translated, it gives CASSFTSGSSRGTDTQYF.

V is TRBV5-1 and J is TRBJ2-7; D is unclear. This CDR3 contains 13 residues. V lost 2 bases, J lost 6 bases, and 12 bases lay in between. Germline CDR1 and CDR2: SGHRS and YFSETQ. This CDR3 is CASSLEAVREQYF. The CDR3 DNA sequence: TGCGCCAGCAGCTTAGAGGCGGTCCGCGAGCAGTACTTC.

In this sample, this clone turned up once. The chain joins TRBV6-5 to TRBJ1-5, with 7 positions matching TRBD1. With V trimmed by 6 bases and J by 4 bases, 9 bases remained unmatched. CDR1 is MNHEY, CDR2 SVGAGI, per germline. CDR3 size: 15 residues. This chain's CDR3 is CASRPDRAPNQPQHF. As DNA, the CDR3 is TGTGCCAGCAGACCCGACAGGGCCCCGAATCAGCCCCAGCATTTT.

V gene TRBV5-4 combines with J gene TRBJ2-5; TRBD1 agrees at 9 bases. Germline V gene data show CDR1 as SGHNT and CDR2 as YYREEE (reference sequence). The V gene end was trimmed by 0 bases and the J gene end by 3 bases; junction bases not matched to a gene: 3. The CDR3 consists of 15 residues. CDR3 loop: CASSLDRGQEETQYF. Here the CDR3 DNA reads TGTGCCAGCAGCTTGGACAGGGGGCAGGAAGAGACCCAGTACTTC.

The V call is TRBV9, the J call TRBJ2-3, with D possibly being TRBD2 (5 bases). Germline CDR1 is SGDLS and CDR2 is YYNGEE. There are 15 residues in the CDR3. V lost 0 bases to trimming and J lost 2 bases, with 10 bases between them. This CDR3 reads CASSVGAGLTDTQYF. The CDR3 nucleotides read TGTGCCAGCAGCGTAGGGGCGGGCCTCACAGATACGCAGTATTTT.

CDR3 region: CASSGQAYGYTF. The CDR3 DNA is TGTGCCAGCAGCGGGCAGGCCTATGGCTACACCTTC. The V gene is TRBV7-9, the J gene TRBJ1-2; D gene ambiguous. V dropped 5 bases and J dropped 4 bases, with 8 bases sitting between them. Germline CDR1 reads SEHNR; CDR2 reads FQNEAQ (reference sequence). The CDR3 extends over 12 amino acids.

The rearrangement uses TRBV19 and TRBJ2-3; 9 bases line up with TRBD1. The ends lost 3 bases at V and 6 bases at J; junction bases unmatched: 4. The germline V gene has CDR1 LNHDA and CDR2 SQIVND (reference sequence). The CDR3 has 14 residues. CDR3 sequence: CASSIGDRVDTQYF. The DNA of the CDR3 is TGTGCCAGTAGTATTGGGGACAGGGTTGATACGCAGTATTTT.

This rearrangement joins TRBV9 to TRBJ1-3; D might be TRBD1 (6 bases). V was cut by 3 bases and J by 0 bases, with 10 bases left in between. This CDR3 is built from 15 residues. The germline CDR1 and CDR2 sequences are SGDLS and YYNGEE. CDR3 in amino acids: CASSEGVGSGNTIYF. The DNA of the CDR3 is TGTGCCAGCAGCGAGGGGGTAGGCTCTGGAAACACCATATATTTT.

The rearrangement uses TRBV19 and TRBJ1-5, with TRBD1 matching 8 bases. Germline trimming cut 4 bases from V and 2 bases from J; bases unmatched to any gene: 7. Germline CDR1 reads LNHDA; CDR2 reads SQIVND (reference sequence). The CDR3 has 16 residues. The CDR3 DNA sequence: TGTGCCAGTAGTACCCAGGGGGCCTTAGGCAATCAGCCCCAGCATTTT. It is translated as CASSTQGALGNQPQHF.